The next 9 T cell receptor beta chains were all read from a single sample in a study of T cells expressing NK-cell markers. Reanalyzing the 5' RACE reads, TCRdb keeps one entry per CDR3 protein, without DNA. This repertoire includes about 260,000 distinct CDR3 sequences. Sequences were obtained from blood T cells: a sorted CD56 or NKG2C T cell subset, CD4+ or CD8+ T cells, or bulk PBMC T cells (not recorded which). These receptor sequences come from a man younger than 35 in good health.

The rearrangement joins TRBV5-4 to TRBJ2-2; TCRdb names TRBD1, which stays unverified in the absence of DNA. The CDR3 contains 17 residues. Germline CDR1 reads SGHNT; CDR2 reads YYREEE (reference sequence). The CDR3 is CASSPQGRGMLTGELFF.

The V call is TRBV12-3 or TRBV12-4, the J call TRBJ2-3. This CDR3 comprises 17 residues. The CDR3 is CASSLAVRHRSTDTQYF.

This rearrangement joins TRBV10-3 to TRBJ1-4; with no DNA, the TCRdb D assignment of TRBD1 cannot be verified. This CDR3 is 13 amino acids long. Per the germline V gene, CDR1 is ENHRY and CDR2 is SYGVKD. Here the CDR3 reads CAISAQGNEKLFF.

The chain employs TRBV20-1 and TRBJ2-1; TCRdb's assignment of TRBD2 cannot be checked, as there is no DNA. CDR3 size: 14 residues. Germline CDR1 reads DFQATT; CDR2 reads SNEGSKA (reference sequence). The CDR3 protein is CSATPGTRLNEQFF.

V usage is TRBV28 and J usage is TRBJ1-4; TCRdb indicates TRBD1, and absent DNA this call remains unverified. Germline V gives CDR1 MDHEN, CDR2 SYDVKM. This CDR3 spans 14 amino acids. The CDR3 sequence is CASSDPGAPEKLFF.

The CDR3 is CASSTGTGGTGELFF. V usage is TRBV5-6 and J usage is TRBJ2-2; checking the TCRdb D call of TRBD1 is not possible without DNA. The CDR3 totals 15 residues. Germline CDR1 is SGHDT and CDR2 is YYEEEE.

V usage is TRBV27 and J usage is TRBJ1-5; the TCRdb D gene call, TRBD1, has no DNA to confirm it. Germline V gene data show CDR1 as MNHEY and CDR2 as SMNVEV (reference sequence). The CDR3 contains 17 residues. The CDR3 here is CASGTATGVGGNQPQHF.

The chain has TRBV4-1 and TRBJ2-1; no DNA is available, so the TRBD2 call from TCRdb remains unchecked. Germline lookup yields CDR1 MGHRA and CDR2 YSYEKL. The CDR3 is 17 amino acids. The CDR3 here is CASSQDWGSGRTQEQFF.

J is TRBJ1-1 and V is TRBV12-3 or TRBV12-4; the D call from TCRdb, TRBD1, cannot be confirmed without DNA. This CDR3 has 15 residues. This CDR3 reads CASSPITGGVTEAFF.